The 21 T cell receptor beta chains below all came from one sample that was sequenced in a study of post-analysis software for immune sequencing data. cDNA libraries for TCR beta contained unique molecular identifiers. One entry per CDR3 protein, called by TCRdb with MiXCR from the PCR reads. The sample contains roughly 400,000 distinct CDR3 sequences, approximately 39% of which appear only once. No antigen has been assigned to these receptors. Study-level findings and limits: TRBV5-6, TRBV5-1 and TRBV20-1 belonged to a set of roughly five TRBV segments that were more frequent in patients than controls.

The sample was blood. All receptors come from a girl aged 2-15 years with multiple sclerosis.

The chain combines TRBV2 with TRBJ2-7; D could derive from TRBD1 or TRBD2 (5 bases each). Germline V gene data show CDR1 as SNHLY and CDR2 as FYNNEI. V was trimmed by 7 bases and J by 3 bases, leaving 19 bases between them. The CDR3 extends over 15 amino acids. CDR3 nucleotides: TGTGCCAGCAAGAAGGGGAGCGGTGTTGGCTACGAGCAGTACTTC. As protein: CASKKGSGVGYEQYF.

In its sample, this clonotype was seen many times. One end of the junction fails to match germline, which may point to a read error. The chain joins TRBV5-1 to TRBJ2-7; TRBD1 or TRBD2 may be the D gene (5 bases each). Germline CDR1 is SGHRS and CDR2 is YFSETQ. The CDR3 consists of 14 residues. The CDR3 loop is CASSLGQGDYEQYF. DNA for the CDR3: TGTGCCAGCAGCTTAGGGCAGGGAGACTACGAGCAGTACTTC.

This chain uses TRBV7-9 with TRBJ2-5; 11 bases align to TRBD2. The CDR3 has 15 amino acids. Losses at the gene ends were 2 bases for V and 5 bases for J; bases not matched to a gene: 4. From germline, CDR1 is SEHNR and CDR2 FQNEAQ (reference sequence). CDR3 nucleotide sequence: TGTGCCAGCAGCTTAACACTAGCGGGAGAGGAGACCCAGTACTTC. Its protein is CASSLTLAGEETQYF.

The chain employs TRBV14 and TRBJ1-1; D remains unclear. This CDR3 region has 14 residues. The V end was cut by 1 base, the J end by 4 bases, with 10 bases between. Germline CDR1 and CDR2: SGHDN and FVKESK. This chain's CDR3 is CASSQGAVSTEAFF. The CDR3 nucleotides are TGTGCCAGCAGCCAAGGAGCGGTTAGCACTGAAGCTTTCTTT.

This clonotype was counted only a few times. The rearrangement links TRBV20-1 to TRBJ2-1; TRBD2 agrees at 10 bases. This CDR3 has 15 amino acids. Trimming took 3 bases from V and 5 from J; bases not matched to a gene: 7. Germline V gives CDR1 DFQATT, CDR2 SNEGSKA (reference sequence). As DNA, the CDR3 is TGCAGTGCTAGTCGGAGCGGGAGGGGGGACAATGAGCAGTTCTTC. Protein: CSASRSGRGDNEQFF.

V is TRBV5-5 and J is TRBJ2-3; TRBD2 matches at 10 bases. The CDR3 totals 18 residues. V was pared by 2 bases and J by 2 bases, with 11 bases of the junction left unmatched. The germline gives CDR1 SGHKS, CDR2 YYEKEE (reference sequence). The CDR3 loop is CASSFRPRTSGDTDTQYF. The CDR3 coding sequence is TGTGCCAGCAGCTTTCGGCCCCGGACTAGCGGAGACACAGATACGCAGTATTTT.

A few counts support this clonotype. For the CDR3, the DNA is TGTGCCAGCAGTTCGTTGGGTGCTCTCTATGGCTACACCTTC. It yields the protein CASSSLGALYGYTF. The chain links TRBV6-5 to TRBJ1-2, with unresolved D. The CDR3 is made up of 14 amino acids. Looked up from germline, CDR1 is MNHEY and CDR2 is SVGAGI. V dropped 4 bases and J dropped 4 bases, with 13 bases sitting between them.

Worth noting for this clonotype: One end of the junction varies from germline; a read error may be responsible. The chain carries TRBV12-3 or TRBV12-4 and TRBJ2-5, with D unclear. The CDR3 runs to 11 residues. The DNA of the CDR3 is TGTGCCAGCAGTTTGCGAGAGACCCGGTACTTC. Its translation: CASSLRETRYF.

The CDR3 spells CASSPGTGQPWSGNTIYF. The CDR3 DNA reads TGTGCCAGCAGCCCCGGGACAGGGCAACCGTGGTCTGGAAACACCATATATTTT. V gene TRBV28 combines with J gene TRBJ1-3, with 9 bases lining up with TRBD1. The CDR3 has 18 residues. J was trimmed by 1 base and V by 6 bases; bases with no gene match: 13. CDR1 MDHEN and CDR2 SYDVKM come from the germline V gene.

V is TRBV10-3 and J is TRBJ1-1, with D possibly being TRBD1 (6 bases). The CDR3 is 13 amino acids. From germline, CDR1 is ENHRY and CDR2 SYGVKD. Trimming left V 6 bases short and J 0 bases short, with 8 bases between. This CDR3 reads CAIRQGMNTEAFF. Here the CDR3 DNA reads TGTGCCATCAGACAGGGCATGAACACTGAAGCTTTCTTT.

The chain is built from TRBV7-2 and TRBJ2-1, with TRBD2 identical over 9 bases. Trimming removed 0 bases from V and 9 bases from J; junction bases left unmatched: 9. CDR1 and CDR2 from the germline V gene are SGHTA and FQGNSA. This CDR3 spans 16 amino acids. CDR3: CASSLARAGGPGEQFF. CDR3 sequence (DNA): TGTGCCAGCAGCTTAGCGCGGGCGGGAGGGCCAGGTGAGCAGTTCTTC.

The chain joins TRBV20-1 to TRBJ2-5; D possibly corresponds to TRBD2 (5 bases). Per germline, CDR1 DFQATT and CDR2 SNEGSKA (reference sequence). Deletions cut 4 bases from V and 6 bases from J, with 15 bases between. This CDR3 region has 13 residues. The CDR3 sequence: CSAIPAPGKTQYF. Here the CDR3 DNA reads TGCAGTGCTATACCGGCCCCGGGGAAGACCCAGTACTTC.

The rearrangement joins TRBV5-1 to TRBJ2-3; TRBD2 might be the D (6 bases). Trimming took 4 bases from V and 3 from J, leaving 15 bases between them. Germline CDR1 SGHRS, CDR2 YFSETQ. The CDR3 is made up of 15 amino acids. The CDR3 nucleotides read TGCGCCAGCAGCCGCGCCGGGAGCTGGACAGATACGCAGTATTTT. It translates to CASSRAGSWTDTQYF.

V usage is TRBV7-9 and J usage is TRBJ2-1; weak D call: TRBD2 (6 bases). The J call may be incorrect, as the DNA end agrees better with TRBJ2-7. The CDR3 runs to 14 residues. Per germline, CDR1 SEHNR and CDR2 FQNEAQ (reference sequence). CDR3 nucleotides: TGTGCCAGCCGAAGAGGGGCGGACTACAATGAGCAGTACTTC. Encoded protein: CASRRGADYNEQYF.

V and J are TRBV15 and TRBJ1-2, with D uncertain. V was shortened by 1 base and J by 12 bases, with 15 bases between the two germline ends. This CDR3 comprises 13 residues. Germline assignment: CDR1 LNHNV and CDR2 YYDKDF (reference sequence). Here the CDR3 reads CATSRGEASGHTF. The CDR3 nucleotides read TGTGCCACCAGCAGAGGGGAGGCCAGTGGTCACACCTTC. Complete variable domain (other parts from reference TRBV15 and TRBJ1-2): DAMVIQNPRYQVTQFGKPVTLSCSQTLNHNVMYWYQQKSSQAPKLLFHYYDKDFNNEADTPDNFQSRRPNTSFCFLDIRSPGLGDTAMYLCATSRGEASGHTFGSGTRLTVV.

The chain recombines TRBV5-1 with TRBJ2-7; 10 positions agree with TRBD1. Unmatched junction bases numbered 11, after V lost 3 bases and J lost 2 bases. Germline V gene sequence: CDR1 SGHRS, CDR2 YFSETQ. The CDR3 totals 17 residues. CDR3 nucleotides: TGCGCCAGCAGCTCCCATACTCTGGGACAGGGGACCTACGAGCAGTACTTC. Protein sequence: CASSSHTLGQGTYEQYF.

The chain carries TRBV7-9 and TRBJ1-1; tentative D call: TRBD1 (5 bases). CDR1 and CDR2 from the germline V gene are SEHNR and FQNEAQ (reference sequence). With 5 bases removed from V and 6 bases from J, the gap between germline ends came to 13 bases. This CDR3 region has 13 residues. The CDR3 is CASSPQEGAEAFF. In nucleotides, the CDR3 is TGTGCCAGCAGCCCACAGGAAGGGGCTGAAGCTTTCTTT.

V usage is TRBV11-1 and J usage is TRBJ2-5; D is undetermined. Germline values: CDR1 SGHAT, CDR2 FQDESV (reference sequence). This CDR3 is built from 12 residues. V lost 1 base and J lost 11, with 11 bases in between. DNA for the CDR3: TGTGCCAGCAGCTTAGATGGACGAAAGCAGTACTTC. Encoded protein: CASSLDGRKQYF.

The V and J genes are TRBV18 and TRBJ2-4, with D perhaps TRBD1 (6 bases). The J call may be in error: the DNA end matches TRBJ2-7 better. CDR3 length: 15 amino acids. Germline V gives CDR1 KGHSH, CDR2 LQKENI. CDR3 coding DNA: TGTGCCAGCTCACCAAGAGGTGGGACACGCTACGAGCAGTACTTC. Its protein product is CASSPRGGTRYEQYF.

DNA for the CDR3: TGTGCCAGCAGCTCGGGACAGTGGAATGAAAAACTGTTTTTT. It is translated as CASSSGQWNEKLFF. The V gene is TRBV12-3 or TRBV12-4, the J gene TRBJ1-4; TRBD1 matches 7 bases. The CDR3 sequence is 14 residues long. V gave up 6 bases and J gave up 5 bases; unmatched junction bases: 6.

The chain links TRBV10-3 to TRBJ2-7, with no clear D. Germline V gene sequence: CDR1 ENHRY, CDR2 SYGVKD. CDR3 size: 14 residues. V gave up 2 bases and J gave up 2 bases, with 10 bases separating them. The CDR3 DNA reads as TGTGCCATCAGTGAGGGACGGAGTACCTACGAGCAGTACTTC. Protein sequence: CAISEGRSTYEQYF.